This entry concerns a single TCR beta chain. The sample originates from a study of T cell responses to AZD1222 COVID-19 vaccine. Some clones are missing from TCRdb's copy, which holds only in-frame ones; the method was immunoSEQ multiplex PCR. The sample records about 55,000 clones, more than 70% being singletons. V dropped 5 bases and J dropped 1; count of bases not matched to a gene: 3. The CDR3 is 13 residues long. Germline CDR1 is SQVTM and CDR2 is ANQGSEA. The input for sequencing was peripheral blood, taken on day 0 of AZD1222 vaccination. V gene TRBV29-1 combines with J gene TRBJ2-7; 9 bases map to TRBD1. This TCR was recovered from an adult in good health. In nucleotides, the CDR3 is TGCAGCGTTCCCGGGACAGGGTCCTACGAGCAGTACTTC. It translates to CSVPGTGSYEQYF.